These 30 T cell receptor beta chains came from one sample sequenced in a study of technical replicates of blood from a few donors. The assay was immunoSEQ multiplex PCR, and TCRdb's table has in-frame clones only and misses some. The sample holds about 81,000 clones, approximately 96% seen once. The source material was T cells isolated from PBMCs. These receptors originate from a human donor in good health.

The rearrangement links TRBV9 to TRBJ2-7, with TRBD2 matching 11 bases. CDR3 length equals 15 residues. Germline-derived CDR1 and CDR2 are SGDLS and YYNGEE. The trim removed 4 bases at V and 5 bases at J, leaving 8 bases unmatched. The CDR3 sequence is CASSSPGLAGNEQYF. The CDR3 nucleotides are TGTGCCAGCAGCTCCCCCGGACTAGCGGGTAACGAGCAGTACTTC.

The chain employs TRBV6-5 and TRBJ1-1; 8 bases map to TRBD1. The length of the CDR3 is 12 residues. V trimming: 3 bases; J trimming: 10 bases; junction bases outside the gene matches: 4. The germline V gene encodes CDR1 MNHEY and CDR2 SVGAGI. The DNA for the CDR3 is TGTGCCAGCAGTTATAAGGGGACAGGAGCTTTCTTT. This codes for CASSYKGTGAFF.

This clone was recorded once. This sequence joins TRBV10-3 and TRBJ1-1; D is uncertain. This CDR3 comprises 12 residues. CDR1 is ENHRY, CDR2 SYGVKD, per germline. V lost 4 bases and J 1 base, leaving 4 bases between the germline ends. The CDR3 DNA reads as TGTGCCATCAGTGCCCAGAACACTGAAGCTTTCTTT. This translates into CAISAQNTEAFF.

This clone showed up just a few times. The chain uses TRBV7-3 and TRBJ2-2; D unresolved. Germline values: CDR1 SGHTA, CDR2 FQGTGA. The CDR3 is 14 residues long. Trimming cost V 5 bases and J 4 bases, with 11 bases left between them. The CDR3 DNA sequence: TGTGCCAGCAGCCCCCAAAGCGTCACCGGGGAGCTGTTTTTT. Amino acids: CASSPQSVTGELFF.

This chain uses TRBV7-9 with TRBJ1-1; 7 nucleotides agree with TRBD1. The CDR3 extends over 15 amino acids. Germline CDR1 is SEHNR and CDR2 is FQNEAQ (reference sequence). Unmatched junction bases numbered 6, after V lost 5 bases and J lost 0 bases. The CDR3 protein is CASSPRDRVNTEAFF. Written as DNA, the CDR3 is TGTGCCAGCAGCCCCCGGGACAGAGTGAACACTGAAGCTTTCTTT.

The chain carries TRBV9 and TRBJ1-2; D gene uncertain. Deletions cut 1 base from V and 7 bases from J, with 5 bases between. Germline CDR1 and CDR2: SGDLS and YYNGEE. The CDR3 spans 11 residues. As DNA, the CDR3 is TGTGCCAGCAGCGTACTCAGTGGCTACACCTTC. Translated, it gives CASSVLSGYTF.

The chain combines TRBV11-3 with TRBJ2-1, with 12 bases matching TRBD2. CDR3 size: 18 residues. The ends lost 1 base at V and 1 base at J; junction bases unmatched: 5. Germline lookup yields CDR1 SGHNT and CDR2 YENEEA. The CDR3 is CASSLVFLAGGSYNEQFF. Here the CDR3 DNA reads TGTGCCAGCAGCTTAGTCTTCCTAGCGGGAGGGTCCTACAATGAGCAGTTCTTC.

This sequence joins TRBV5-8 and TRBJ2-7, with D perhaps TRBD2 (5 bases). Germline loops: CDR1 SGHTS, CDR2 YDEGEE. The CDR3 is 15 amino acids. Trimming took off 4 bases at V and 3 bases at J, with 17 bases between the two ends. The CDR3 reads CASSGRRLANYEQYF. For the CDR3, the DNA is TGTGCCAGCAGCGGGCGTAGGCTAGCAAACTACGAGCAGTACTTC.

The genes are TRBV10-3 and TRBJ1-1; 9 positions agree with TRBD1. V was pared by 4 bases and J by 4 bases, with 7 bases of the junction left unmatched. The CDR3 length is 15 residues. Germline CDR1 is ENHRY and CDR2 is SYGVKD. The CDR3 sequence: CAISGTQGASTEAFF. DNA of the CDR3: TGTGCCATCAGTGGTACACAGGGGGCGAGCACTGAAGCTTTCTTT.

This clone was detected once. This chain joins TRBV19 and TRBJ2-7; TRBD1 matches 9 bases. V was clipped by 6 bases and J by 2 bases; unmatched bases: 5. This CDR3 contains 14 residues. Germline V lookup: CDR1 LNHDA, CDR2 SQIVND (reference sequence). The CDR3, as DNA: TGTGCCAGTAGCTGGGGGACAGGGACCTACGAGCAGTACTTC. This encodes CASSWGTGTYEQYF. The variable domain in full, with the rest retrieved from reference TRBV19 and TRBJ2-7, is DGGITQSPKYLFRKEGQNVTLSCEQNLNHDAMYWYRQDPGQGLRLIYYSQIVNDFQKGDIAEGYSVSREKKESFPLTVTSAQKNPTAFYLCASSWGTGTYEQYFGPGTRLTVT.

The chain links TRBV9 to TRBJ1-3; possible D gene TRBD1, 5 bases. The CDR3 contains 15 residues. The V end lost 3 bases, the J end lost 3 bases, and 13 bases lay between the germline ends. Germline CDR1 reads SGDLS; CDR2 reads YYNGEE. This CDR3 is CASSGMGLGGNTIYF. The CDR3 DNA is TGTGCCAGCAGCGGGATGGGACTTGGTGGAAACACCATATATTTT. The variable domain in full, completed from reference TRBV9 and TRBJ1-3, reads DSGVTQTPKHLITATGQRVTLRCSPRSGDLSVYWYQQSLDQGLQFLIQYYNGEERAKGNILERFSAQQFPDLHSELNLSSLELGDSALYFCASSGMGLGGNTIYFGEGSWLTVV.

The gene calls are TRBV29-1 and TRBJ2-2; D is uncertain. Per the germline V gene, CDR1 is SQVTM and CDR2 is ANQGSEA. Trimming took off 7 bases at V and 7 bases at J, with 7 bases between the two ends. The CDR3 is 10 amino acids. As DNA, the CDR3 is TGCAGCGCCCAGTACGGGGAGCTGTTTTTT. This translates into CSAQYGELFF.

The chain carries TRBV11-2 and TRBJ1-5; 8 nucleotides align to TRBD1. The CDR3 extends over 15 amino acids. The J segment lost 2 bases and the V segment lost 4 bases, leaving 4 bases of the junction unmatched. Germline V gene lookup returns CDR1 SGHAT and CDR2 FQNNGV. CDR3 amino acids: CASSSSGQGNQPQHF. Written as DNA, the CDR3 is TGTGCCAGCAGCTCATCGGGACAGGGCAATCAGCCCCAGCATTTT.

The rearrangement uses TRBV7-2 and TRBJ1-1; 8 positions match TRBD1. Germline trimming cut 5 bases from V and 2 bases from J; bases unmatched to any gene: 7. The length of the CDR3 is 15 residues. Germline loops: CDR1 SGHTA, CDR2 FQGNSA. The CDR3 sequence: CASSNTGGVNTEAFF. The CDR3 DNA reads TGTGCCAGCAGCAATACAGGGGGTGTCAACACTGAAGCTTTCTTT.

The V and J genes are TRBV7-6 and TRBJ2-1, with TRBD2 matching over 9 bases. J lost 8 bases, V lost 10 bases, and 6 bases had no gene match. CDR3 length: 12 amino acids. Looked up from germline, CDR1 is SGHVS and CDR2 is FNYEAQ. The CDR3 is CATGLAGYEQFF. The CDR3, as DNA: TGTGCCACGGGACTAGCAGGCTATGAGCAGTTCTTC.

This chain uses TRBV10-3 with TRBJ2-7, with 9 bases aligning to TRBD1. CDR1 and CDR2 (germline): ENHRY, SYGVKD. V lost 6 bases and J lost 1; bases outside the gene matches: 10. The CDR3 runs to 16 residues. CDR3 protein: CAISARGDRDSYEQYF. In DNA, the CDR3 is TGTGCCATCAGCGCTAGGGGGGACAGGGATTCCTACGAGCAGTACTTC.

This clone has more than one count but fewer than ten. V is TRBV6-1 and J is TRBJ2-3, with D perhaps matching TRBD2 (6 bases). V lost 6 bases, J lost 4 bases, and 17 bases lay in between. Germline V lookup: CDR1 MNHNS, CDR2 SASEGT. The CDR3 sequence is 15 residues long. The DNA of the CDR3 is TGTGCCAGCAGACTCGACTTCGGGAGAGCAGATACGCAGTATTTT. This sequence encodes CASRLDFGRADTQYF.

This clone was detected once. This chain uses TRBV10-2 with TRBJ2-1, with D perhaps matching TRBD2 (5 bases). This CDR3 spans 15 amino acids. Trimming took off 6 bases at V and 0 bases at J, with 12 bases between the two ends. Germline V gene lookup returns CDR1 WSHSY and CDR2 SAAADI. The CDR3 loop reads CASRNTSSSYNEQFF. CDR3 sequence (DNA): TGCGCCAGCAGGAATACTAGTAGCTCCTACAATGAGCAGTTCTTC.

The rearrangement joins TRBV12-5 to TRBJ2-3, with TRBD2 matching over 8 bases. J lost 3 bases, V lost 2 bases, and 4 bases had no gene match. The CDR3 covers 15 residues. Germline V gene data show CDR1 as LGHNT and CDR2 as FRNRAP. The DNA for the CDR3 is TGTGCTAGTGGTTTGACCCCTAGCGGGACAGATACGCAGTATTTT. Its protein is CASGLTPSGTDTQYF.

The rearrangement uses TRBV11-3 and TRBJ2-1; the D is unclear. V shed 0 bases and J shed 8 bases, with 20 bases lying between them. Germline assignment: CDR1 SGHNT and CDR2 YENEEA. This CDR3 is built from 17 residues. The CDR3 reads CASSLDSRVFSGHEQFF. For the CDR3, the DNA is TGTGCCAGCAGCTTAGATAGCCGGGTTTTTTCTGGCCATGAGCAGTTCTTC.

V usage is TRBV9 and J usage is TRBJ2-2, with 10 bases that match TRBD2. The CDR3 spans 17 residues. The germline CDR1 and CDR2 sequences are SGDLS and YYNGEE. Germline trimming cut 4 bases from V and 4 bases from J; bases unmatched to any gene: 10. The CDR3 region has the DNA TGTGCCAGCAGCCCTCATATAGCGGGGGGAGGCACCGGGGAGCTGTTTTTT. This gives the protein CASSPHIAGGGTGELFF. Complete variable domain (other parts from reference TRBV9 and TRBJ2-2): DSGVTQTPKHLITATGQRVTLRCSPRSGDLSVYWYQQSLDQGLQFLIQYYNGEERAKGNILERFSAQQFPDLHSELNLSSLELGDSALYFCASSPHIAGGGTGELFFGEGSRLTVL.

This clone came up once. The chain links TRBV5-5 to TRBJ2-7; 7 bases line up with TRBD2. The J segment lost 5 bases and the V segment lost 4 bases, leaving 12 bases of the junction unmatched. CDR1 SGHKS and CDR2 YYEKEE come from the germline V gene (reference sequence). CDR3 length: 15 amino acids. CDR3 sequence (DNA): TGTGCCAGCAGCGTAGCCGGGACTACCACCGACGAGCAGTACTTC. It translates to CASSVAGTTTDEQYF.

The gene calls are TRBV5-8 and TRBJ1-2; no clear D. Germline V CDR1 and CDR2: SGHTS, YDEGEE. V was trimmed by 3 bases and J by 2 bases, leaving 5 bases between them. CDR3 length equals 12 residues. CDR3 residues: CASSSGNYGYTF. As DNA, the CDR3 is TGTGCCAGCAGCTCAGGAAACTATGGCTACACCTTC.

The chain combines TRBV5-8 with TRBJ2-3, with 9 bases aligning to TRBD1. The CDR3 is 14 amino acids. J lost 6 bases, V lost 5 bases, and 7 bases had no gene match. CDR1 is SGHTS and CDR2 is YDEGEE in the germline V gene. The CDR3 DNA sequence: TGTGCCAGCAGTTCCGGGACAGGGCCGGATACGCAGTATTTT. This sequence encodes CASSSGTGPDTQYF.

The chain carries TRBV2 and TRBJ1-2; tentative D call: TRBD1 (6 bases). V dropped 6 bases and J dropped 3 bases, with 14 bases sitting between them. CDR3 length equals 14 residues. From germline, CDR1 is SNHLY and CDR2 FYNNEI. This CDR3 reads CASSVTGRDYGYTF. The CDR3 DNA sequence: TGTGCCAGCAGCGTTACAGGGAGGGACTATGGCTACACCTTC.

CDR3 amino acids: CASSPRDRYYEQYF. Written as DNA, the CDR3 is TGTGCCAGCAGCCCCCGGGACAGGTACTACGAGCAGTACTTC. The chain is built from TRBV7-8 and TRBJ2-7; 8 bases align to TRBD1. There are 14 residues in the CDR3. V shed 5 bases and J 3 bases; nucleotides not matched to a gene: 6. CDR1 is SGHVS, CDR2 FQNEAQ, per germline. The complete variable domain, with remaining parts taken from reference TRBV7-8 and TRBJ2-7, reads GAGVSQSPRYKVAKRGQDVALRCDPISGHVSLFWYQQALGQGPEFLTYFQNEAQLDKSGLPSDRFFAERPEGSVSTLKIQRTQQEDSAVYLCASSPRDRYYEQYFGPGTRLTVT.

The chain's CDR3 is CASSEALLMAGNYGYTF. The CDR3 DNA sequence: TGTGCCAGCAGTGAAGCGCTCCTAATGGCAGGGAACTATGGCTACACCTTC. The V call is TRBV2, the J call TRBJ1-2; D is perhaps TRBD1 (5 bases). CDR1 and CDR2 from the germline V gene are SNHLY and FYNNEI. V lost 0 bases and J 2 bases, leaving 16 bases between the germline ends. This CDR3 comprises 17 residues.

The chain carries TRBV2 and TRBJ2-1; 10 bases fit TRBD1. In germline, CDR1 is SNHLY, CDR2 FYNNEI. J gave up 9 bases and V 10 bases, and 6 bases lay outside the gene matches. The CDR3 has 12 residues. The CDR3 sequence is CATMDRGGEQFF. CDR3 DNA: TGTGCCACCATGGACAGGGGGGGTGAGCAGTTCTTC. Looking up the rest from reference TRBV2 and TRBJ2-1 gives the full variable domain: EPEVTQTPSHQVTQMGQEVILRCVPISNHLYFYWYRQILGQKVEFLVSFYNNEISEKSEIFDDQFSVERPDGSNFTLKIRSTKLEDSAMYFCATMDRGGEQFFGPGTRLTVL.

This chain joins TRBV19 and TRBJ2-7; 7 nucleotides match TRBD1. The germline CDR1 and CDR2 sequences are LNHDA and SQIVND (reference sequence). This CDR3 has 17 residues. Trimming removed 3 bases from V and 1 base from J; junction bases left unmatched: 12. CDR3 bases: TGTGCCAGTAGTATGATTCTGAGGACAGGAAGGTCCTACGAGCAGTACTTC. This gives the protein CASSMILRTGRSYEQYF.

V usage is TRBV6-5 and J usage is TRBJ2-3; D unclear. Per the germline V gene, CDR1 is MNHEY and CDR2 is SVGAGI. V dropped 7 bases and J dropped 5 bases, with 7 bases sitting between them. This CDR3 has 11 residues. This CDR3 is CASKRGDTQYF. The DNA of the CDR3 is TGTGCCAGCAAAAGAGGAGATACGCAGTATTTT.